This T cell receptor (beta chain) is from a study of blood T cell repertoires in COVID-19. Only in-frame clones appear in the TCRdb table, and some are missing; sequencing was by immunoSEQ multiplex PCR. The sample has some 54,000 clones; roughly four fifths are singletons. V shed 2 bases and J shed 6 bases, with 8 bases lying between them. Germline CDR1 DFQATT, CDR2 SNEGSKA (reference sequence). The CDR3 is made up of 11 amino acids. Sequencing used peripheral blood. The rearrangement joins TRBV20-1 to TRBJ2-7, with D possibly being TRBD1 (5 bases). The TCR originated in a woman over 75 with COVID-19, enrolled during active disease. The CDR3 reads CSARSRGEQYF. The CDR3, as DNA: TGCAGTGCTAGAAGTAGGGGCGAGCAGTACTTC.